A single sample is the source of the 14 T cell receptor beta chains below, sequenced in a study of T cell responses to AZD1222 COVID-19 vaccine. The protocol was immunoSEQ multiplex PCR, while the TCRdb copy is restricted to in-frame clones and leaves out a portion. The sample yields tens of thousands of clones, 75% to 90% seen once. The sequences come from peripheral blood, collected on day 0 of AZD1222 vaccination. Receptors were obtained from an adult in good health.

The chain couples TRBV19 to TRBJ1-5; a possible D gene is TRBD1 (5 bases). The CDR3 runs 14 residues. CDR1 LNHDA and CDR2 SQIVND come from the germline V gene (reference sequence). V lost 5 bases, J lost 7 bases, and 15 bases lay in between. CDR3 DNA: TGTGCCAGTAGTCTAGGTACGAAGGGGCAGCCCCAGCATTTT. Translating it yields CASSLGTKGQPQHF. Variable domain in full (rest from reference TRBV19 and TRBJ1-5): DGGITQSPKYLFRKEGQNVTLSCEQNLNHDAMYWYRQDPGQGLRLIYYSQIVNDFQKGDIAEGYSVSREKKESFPLTVTSAQKNPTAFYLCASSLGTKGQPQHFGDGTRLSIL.

The gene calls are TRBV6-5 and TRBJ2-5, with D maybe TRBD2 (6 bases). The germline CDR1 and CDR2 sequences are MNHEY and SVGAGI. CDR3 size: 12 residues. The germline V and J ends were trimmed by 6 bases and 5 bases, with 10 bases remaining between them. This chain's CDR3 is CASSSSGETQYF. The CDR3 DNA sequence: TGTGCCAGCAGCTCGAGCGGGGAGACCCAGTACTTC.

The chain uses TRBV28 and TRBJ1-1; no definite D call. The CDR3 consists of 13 residues. V gave up 7 bases and J gave up 5 bases, with 14 bases separating them. From germline, CDR1 is MDHEN and CDR2 SYDVKM. The CDR3 is CASTSPSGTEAFF. CDR3 DNA sequence: TGTGCCAGCACCTCCCCCAGTGGGACTGAAGCTTTCTTT.

This clone was detected once. This sequence joins TRBV12-3 or TRBV12-4 and TRBJ1-3, with a possible D match to TRBD1 (5 bases). The CDR3 covers 13 residues. Trimming removed 11 bases from V and 2 bases from J, with 13 bases in between. CDR3 sequence: CAGTTGPGNTIYF. For the CDR3, the DNA is TGTGCCGGGACGACGGGGCCTGGAAACACCATATATTTT.

The rearrangement links TRBV6-2 or TRBV6-3 to TRBJ1-4, with unresolved D. The V gene lost 4 bases and the J gene lost 2 bases, with 8 bases spanning the gap. CDR1 is MNHEY, CDR2 SVGEGT, per germline. This CDR3 spans 14 amino acids. The CDR3 DNA sequence: TGTGCCAGCAGTTTTGGAGGGACTAATGAAAAACTGTTTTTT. Translated: CASSFGGTNEKLFF.

This clone was seen once. The J gene is TRBJ2-5, the V gene TRBV15, with a tentative D call TRBD2 (6 bases). Between the trimmed V and J ends, which lost 0 bases and 5 bases, there was a span of 10 bases. Germline loops: CDR1 LNHNV, CDR2 YYDKDF (reference sequence). CDR3 length: 14 amino acids. The CDR3 here is CATSREASVETQYF. In DNA, the CDR3 is TGTGCCACCAGCAGAGAGGCTAGCGTGGAGACCCAGTACTTC.

This chain uses TRBV9 with TRBJ1-2; unclear D gene. Trimming stripped 0 bases from V and 7 bases from J, with 22 bases between. The CDR3 loop spans 17 amino acids. The germline V gene has CDR1 SGDLS and CDR2 YYNGEE. In nucleotides, the CDR3 is TGTGCCAGCAGCGTAGTCGGAAGGGCAGATCATATGAGTGGCTACACCTTC. Translated, it gives CASSVVGRADHMSGYTF.

CDR3 nucleotide sequence: TGTGCCAGCAGCGGGACTAGCGGGAATGAGCAGTTCTTC. This gives the protein CASSGTSGNEQFF. V gene TRBV9 combines with J gene TRBJ2-1; 11 nucleotides agree with TRBD2. Germline V lookup: CDR1 SGDLS, CDR2 YYNGEE. V shed 3 bases and J 7 bases; nucleotides not matched to a gene: 0. This CDR3 is built from 13 residues. The full variable domain, in which reference TRBV9 and TRBJ2-1 provide the parts outside the CDR3, is DSGVTQTPKHLITATGQRVTLRCSPRSGDLSVYWYQQSLDQGLQFLIQYYNGEERAKGNILERFSAQQFPDLHSELNLSSLELGDSALYFCASSGTSGNEQFFGPGTRLTVL.

This chain joins TRBV5-4 and TRBJ2-7; 10 bases line up with TRBD2. The CDR3 covers 20 residues. Germline values: CDR1 SGHNT, CDR2 YYREEE (reference sequence). The V segment lost 3 bases and the J segment 3 bases; nucleotides outside the gene matches: 21. The CDR3 DNA follows: TGTGCCAGCAGCTCCCCCGGATGGACTAGCGGAAACCATCGTGTCTACGAGCAGTACTTC. Protein product: CASSSPGWTSGNHRVYEQYF.

The chain is built from TRBV4-2 and TRBJ2-7; 8 bases match TRBD1. This CDR3 comprises 13 residues. Germline V CDR1 and CDR2: LGHNA, YNFKEQ. With V trimmed by 6 bases and J by 3 bases, 4 bases remained unmatched. As DNA, the CDR3 is TGTGCCAGCAGTTCCGGACAGGGCTACGAGCAGTACTTC. Translating it yields CASSSGQGYEQYF.

V and J are TRBV10-3 and TRBJ1-1; TRBD1 aligns across 7 bases. Trimming at V came to 10 bases and at J to 4 bases, leaving 9 bases not matched to a gene. CDR3 length: 13 residues. Germline V gene lookup returns CDR1 ENHRY and CDR2 SYGVKD. CDR3: CATQTGPGTEAFF. Here the CDR3 DNA reads TGTGCCACCCAGACAGGGCCTGGCACTGAAGCTTTCTTT.

This clone counts as medium-sized. The sample has other DNA sequences that encode this CDR3 too. The gene calls are TRBV2 and TRBJ1-5; 9 bases match TRBD1. The CDR3 length is 16 residues. Germline CDR1 SNHLY, CDR2 FYNNEI. Trimming removed 4 bases from V and 1 base from J; junction bases left unmatched: 5. The DNA of the CDR3 is TGTGCCAGCAGTGGACAGGGGGGTCGGAGCAATCAGCCCCAGCATTTT. It encodes CASSGQGGRSNQPQHF.

The gene calls are TRBV11-2 and TRBJ2-7; TRBD2 matches 12 bases. The germline V gene encodes CDR1 SGHAT and CDR2 FQNNGV. The CDR3 has 16 amino acids. Germline trimming cut 5 bases from V and 6 bases from J; bases unmatched to any gene: 11. CDR3 in amino acids: CASSILGLAGTSEQYF. The CDR3 nucleotides read TGTGCCAGCAGCATACTAGGACTAGCGGGAACTTCCGAGCAGTACTTC.

The chain has TRBV5-6 and TRBJ1-4; D not resolved. In germline, CDR1 is SGHDT, CDR2 YYEEEE. Deletions cut 0 bases from V and 6 bases from J, with 12 bases between. The CDR3 spans 15 residues. Here the CDR3 reads CASSLVAGSDEKLFF. DNA of the CDR3: TGTGCCAGCAGCTTGGTTGCCGGGTCTGATGAAAAACTGTTTTTT.